This T cell receptor (beta chain) was documented in a study of technical replicates of blood from a handful of donors. The protocol was immunoSEQ multiplex PCR, while the TCRdb copy is restricted to in-frame clones and leaves out a portion. This table holds tens of thousands of clones, about 93% found once. Per germline, CDR1 MGHDK and CDR2 SYGVNS. The CDR3 consists of 16 residues. Losses at the gene ends were 5 bases for V and 8 bases for J; bases not matched to a gene: 11. The sequenced sample consisted of T cells isolated from PBMCs. The TCR comes from a human donor in good health. The chain links TRBV25-1 to TRBJ2-1; 11 bases map to TRBD2. The CDR3 DNA reads as TGTGCCAGCAGTTCATGGACTAGCGGGTCGGTCGATGAGCAGTTCTTC. Translation gives CASSSWTSGSVDEQFF. Filled out from reference TRBV25-1 and TRBJ2-1, the complete variable domain reads EADIYQTPRYLVIGTGKKITLECSQTMGHDKMYWYQQDPGMELHLIHYSYGVNSTEKGDLSSESTVSRIRTEHFPLTLESARPSHTSQYLCASSSWTSGSVDEQFFGPGTRLTVL.